Shown below are 5 T cell receptor beta chains from a single sample sequenced in a study of blood T cell repertoires in COVID-19. The method was immunoSEQ multiplex PCR; TCRdb's version includes in-frame clones alone and lacks a portion of them. The sample yields roughly 290,000 clones, nearly 90% seen once. Sequenced sample: PBMCs or T cells enriched from blood (not recorded which). Every receptor here comes from a woman aged 18-35 years with acute COVID-19.

V usage is TRBV27 and J usage is TRBJ1-5; TRBD1 matches 7 bases. CDR1 and CDR2 (germline): MNHEY, SMNVEV (reference sequence). J lost 3 bases, V lost 6 bases, and 8 bases had no gene match. The CDR3 covers 15 residues. The CDR3 loop is CASSTGTDYNQPQHF. The CDR3, as DNA: TGTGCCAGCAGCACAGGGACAGACTACAATCAGCCCCAGCATTTT.

The chain couples TRBV27 to TRBJ2-1, with 7 positions matching TRBD2. The V gene end was trimmed by 2 bases and the J gene end by 5 bases; junction bases not matched to a gene: 6. This CDR3 is built from 15 residues. The germline V gene encodes CDR1 MNHEY and CDR2 SMNVEV (reference sequence). The CDR3 DNA follows: TGTGCCAGCAGTTTAGGCGGGGGACTGAACAATGAGCAGTTCTTC. Translation: CASSLGGGLNNEQFF.

The genes are TRBV15 and TRBJ2-5, with 8 bases fitting TRBD1. In germline, CDR1 is LNHNV, CDR2 YYDKDF (reference sequence). The CDR3 totals 16 residues. V gave up 0 bases and J gave up 6 bases; unmatched junction bases: 9. The CDR3 region is CATSRDRAGGMKTQYF. DNA for the CDR3: TGTGCCACCAGCAGAGATCGAGCAGGGGGCATGAAGACCCAGTACTTC.

The chain has TRBV6-5 and TRBJ1-3, with TRBD1 as a possible D gene (6 bases). Germline CDR1 reads MNHEY; CDR2 reads SVGAGI. There are 15 residues in the CDR3. V was pared by 7 bases and J by 0 bases, with 13 bases between. The chain's CDR3 is CASTQGGGSGNTIYF. DNA for the CDR3: TGTGCCAGCACCCAAGGGGGGGGCTCTGGAAACACCATATATTTT.

A remark on this clone: The same CDR3 is also encoded by other DNA sequences in this sample. The V call is TRBV10-3, the J call TRBJ2-5, with D tentatively TRBD2 (6 bases). CDR3 length: 12 residues. Trimming took 2 bases from V and 5 from J, leaving 6 bases between them. The germline V gene has CDR1 ENHRY and CDR2 SYGVKD. The CDR3 nucleotides are TGTGCCATCAGTGAGCGGGGGGAGACCCAGTACTTC. It specifies CAISERGETQYF.